These T cell receptor beta chains were read from a single sample in a study of CD8+ T cells in alopecia areata. The protocol was immunoSEQ multiplex PCR, while the TCRdb copy is restricted to in-frame clones and leaves out a portion. The table records 95,000 to 150,000 clones, over 60% of them present only once. The sample in question was CD4+ T cells sorted from blood, obtained at week 4, from a patient treated with tofacitinib. The origin of the receptors is a human donor with alopecia areata. The CDR3 runs from the conserved cysteine through the conserved F or W. The D gene is left open where the match is weak. Clone sizes are given selectively: once, few, many, or a class where the clone is expanded.

d_call clone_size j_call v_call cdr3_nt cdr3_aa
. . TRBJ1-2 TRBV29-1 TGCAGCGTTCCAATTACAGGGTATCGTGGCTACACCTTC CSVPITGYRGYTF
TRBD2 . TRBJ2-1 TRBV2 TGTGCCAGCAGAGCGCCACTAGCGGGGGGGCCTAATGAGCAGTTCTTC CASRAPLAGGPNEQFF
TRBD1 . TRBJ2-2 TRBV6-5 TGTGCCAGCTCCCGGGACAGGAACACCGGGGAGCTGTTTTTT CASSRDRNTGELFF
. . TRBJ2-3 TRBV12-5 TGTGCTAGTGGTTTGGACCCGACGGGTACGCAGTATTTT CASGLDPTGTQYF
. few TRBJ2-7 TRBV10-3 TGTGCCATCAGGACATCCGGGGGCGAGCAGTACTTC CAIRTSGGEQYF
. . TRBJ2-1 TRBV30 TGTGCCTGGAGTTCCTCAATAGATGAGCAGTTCTTC CAWSSSIDEQFF
. few TRBJ2-1 TRBV19 TGTGCCAGTAGCGGGAGAGACAATGAGCAGTTCTTC CASSGRDNEQFF
TRBD1 . TRBJ2-2 TRBV7-2 TGTGCCAGCAGCGAGGGGACAGCACCCACCCGGGAGCTGTTTTTT CASSEGTAPTRELFF
. . TRBJ2-1 TRBV11-2 TGTGCCAGCACACGAGGCCGGGGGAATGAGCAGTTCTTC CASTRGRGNEQFF
. once TRBJ1-1 TRBV5-6 TGTGCCAGCAGCTTGGAGGTGGGAATGAACACTGAAGCTTTCTTT CASSLEVGMNTEAFF
. . TRBJ1-5 TRBV6-1 TGTGCCACCCGGAGTGAAGGTCAGCCCCAGCATTTT CATRSEGQPQHF
. . TRBJ1-2 TRBV7-9 TGTGCCAGCAGCTTAGCGATCAACCCCCGGGCCCTCTATGGCTACACCTTC CASSLAINPRALYGYTF
. . TRBJ1-1 TRBV27 TGTGCCAGCAGCTCCCTGGTAGGGAACACTGAAGCTTTCTTT CASSSLVGNTEAFF
. few TRBJ2-7 TRBV9 TGTGCCAGCAGCGTGGGCCGGAGGTCCTACGAGCAGTACTTC CASSVGRRSYEQYF
. . TRBJ2-1 TRBV4-1 TGCGCCAGCAGCCCAGGGCAGTTCAATGAGCAGTTCTTC CASSPGQFNEQFF
TRBD2 . TRBJ2-3 TRBV5-1 TGCGCCAGCAGCTTACTAGCGACTAGCACAGATACGCAGTATTTT CASSLLATSTDTQYF
. once TRBJ1-2 TRBV29-1 TGCAGCGCCGACCGGGCCACCGTCTATGGCTACACCTTC CSADRATVYGYTF
TRBD1 . TRBJ2-4 TRBV30 TGTGCCTGGTTCAGGGGGAACATTCAGTACTTC CAWFRGNIQYF
. . TRBJ1-6 TRBV10-3 TGTGCCATCAGTGTGGAGAACTTCCACAATTCACCCCTCCACTTT CAISVENFHNSPLHF
. . TRBJ2-3 TRBV6-1 TGTGCCAGCAGTGAAGTAACGGGGTCCCCCGATACGCAGTATTTT CASSEVTGSPDTQYF
. . TRBJ2-1 TRBV10-3 TGTGCCATCAGTGAGTCGGTGTTCGGGTCCAATGAGCAGTTCTTC CAISESVFGSNEQFF
. . TRBJ1-4 TRBV30 TGTGCCTGGAGTGTACTAGCGGCGGAGGCAGCTAATGAAAAACTGTTTTTT CAWSVLAAEAANEKLFF
. . TRBJ2-5 TRBV5-4 TGTGCCAGCAGCACCCGGGACGAGGTCCAAGAGACCCAGTACTTC CASSTRDEVQETQYF
. . TRBJ2-1 TRBV28 TGTGCCAGCAGTTACGGGCGGGAGCAGTTCTTC CASSYGREQFF
. . TRBJ2-7 TRBV29-1 TGCAGCGTTGAAGGCAGCTACGAGCAGTACTTC CSVEGSYEQYF
TRBD1 . TRBJ1-5 TRBV7-9 TGTGCCAGCAGCTTAAGTACAGGGGATCAGCCCCAGCATTTT CASSLSTGDQPQHF
TRBD1 . TRBJ2-3 TRBV7-2 TGTGCCAGCAGCTTAGCTGGAGGACAGGGTACGCAGTATTTT CASSLAGGQGTQYF
. . TRBJ2-5 TRBV29-1 TGCAGCGTTGAAGACAGCTATATTTACCAAGAGACCCAGTACTTC CSVEDSYIYQETQYF
. . TRBJ2-3 TRBV29-1 TGCAGCGTTGAATCAGATACGCAGTATTTT CSVESDTQYF
. . TRBJ2-7 TRBV29-1 TGCAGCGCCCAAAAGGTCGGGGAAAGCTACGAGCAGTACTTC CSAQKVGESYEQYF
. few TRBJ2-5 TRBV5-4 TGTGCCAGCAGCCACGAAGAGACCCAGTACTTC CASSHEETQYF
. few TRBJ1-1 TRBV27 TGTGCCAGCAGTTTAAGGGCGGGGGAGACTGAAGCTTTCTTT CASSLRAGETEAFF
. . TRBJ2-5 TRBV30 TGTGCCTGGAGTGGTAGGGAGACCCAGTACTTC CAWSGRETQYF
. . TRBJ2-5 TRBV6-1 TGTGCCAGCAGTCCCGGGACATCGAAAGAGACCCAGTACTTC CASSPGTSKETQYF
. . TRBJ1-2 TRBV7-2 TGTGCCAGCAGCTTAGCACAGCACTATGGCTACACCTTC CASSLAQHYGYTF
. . TRBJ1-5 TRBV27 TGTGCCAGCAGTTTATCGAGGGGGTTTGGCAATCAGCCCCAGCATTTT CASSLSRGFGNQPQHF
TRBD2 . TRBJ2-5 TRBV4-2 TGTGCCAGCAGCCAAGGGACTAGCGGTCAAGAGACCCAGTACTTC CASSQGTSGQETQYF